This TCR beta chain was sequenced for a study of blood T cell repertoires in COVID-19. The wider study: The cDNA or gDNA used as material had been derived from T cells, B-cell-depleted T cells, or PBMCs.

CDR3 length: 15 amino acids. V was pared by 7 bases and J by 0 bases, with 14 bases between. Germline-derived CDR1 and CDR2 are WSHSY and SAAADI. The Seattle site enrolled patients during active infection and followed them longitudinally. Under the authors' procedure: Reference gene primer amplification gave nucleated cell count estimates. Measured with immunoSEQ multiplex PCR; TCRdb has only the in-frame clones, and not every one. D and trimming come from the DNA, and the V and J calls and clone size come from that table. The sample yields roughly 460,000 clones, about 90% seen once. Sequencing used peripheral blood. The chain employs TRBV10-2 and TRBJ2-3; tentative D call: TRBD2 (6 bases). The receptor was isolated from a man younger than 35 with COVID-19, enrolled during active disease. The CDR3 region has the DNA TGCGCCAGCACCCTCGGCGGGGCTAGCACAGATACGCAGTATTTT. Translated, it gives CASTLGGASTDTQYF.